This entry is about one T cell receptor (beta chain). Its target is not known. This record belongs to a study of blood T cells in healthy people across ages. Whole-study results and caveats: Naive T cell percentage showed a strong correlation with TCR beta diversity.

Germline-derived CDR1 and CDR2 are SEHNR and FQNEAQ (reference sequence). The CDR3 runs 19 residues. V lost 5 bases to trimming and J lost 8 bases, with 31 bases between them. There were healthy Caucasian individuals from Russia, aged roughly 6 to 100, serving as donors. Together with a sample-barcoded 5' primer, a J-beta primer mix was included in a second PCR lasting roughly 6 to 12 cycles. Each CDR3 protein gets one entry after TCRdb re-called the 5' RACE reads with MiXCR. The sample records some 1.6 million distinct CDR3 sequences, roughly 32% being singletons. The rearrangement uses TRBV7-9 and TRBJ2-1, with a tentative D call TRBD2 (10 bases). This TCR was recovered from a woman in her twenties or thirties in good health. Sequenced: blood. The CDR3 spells CASSLPGQGASGGRDEQFF. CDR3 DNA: TGTGCCAGCAGCCTCCCGGGACAGGGTGCTAGCGGGGGTCGAGATGAGCAGTTCTTC. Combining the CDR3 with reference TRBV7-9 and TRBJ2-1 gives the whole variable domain DTGVSQNPRHKITKRGQNVTFRCDPISEHNRLYWYRQTLGQGPEFLTYFQNEAQLEKSRLLSDRFSAERPKGSFSTLEIQRTEQGDSAMYLCASSLPGQGASGGRDEQFFGPGTRLTVL.